The 32 T cell receptor beta chains listed next were all sequenced from one sample in a study of cytomegalovirus exposure and HLA in healthy donors. In the PCR, 60 Vbeta and 13 Jbeta primers were used. Produced via immunoSEQ multiplex PCR; TCRdb's table is partial and in-frame only. The sample includes hundreds of thousands of clones, 65% to 85% of them seen just once. Sequenced: PBMCs. All receptors come from a man under 40 in good health and CMV-seronegative.

This sequence joins TRBV7-2 and TRBJ1-4; possible D gene TRBD1, 5 bases. This CDR3 spans 15 amino acids. The V gene's germline CDR1 is SGHTA and CDR2 FQGNSA. Trimming removed 5 bases from V and 0 bases from J, with 10 bases in between. For the CDR3, the DNA is TGTGCCAGCAGCCCCCAAGGGGCAACTAATGAAAAACTGTTTTTT. The encoded protein is CASSPQGATNEKLFF.

V is TRBV19 and J is TRBJ1-1, with TRBD1 matching 9 bases. Germline V gene lookup returns CDR1 LNHDA and CDR2 SQIVND (reference sequence). The trim removed 4 bases at V and 10 bases at J, leaving 16 bases unmatched. This CDR3 region has 16 residues. This CDR3 is CASSTVRQGVERGAFF. CDR3 coding DNA: TGTGCCAGTAGTACCGTGAGACAGGGGGTTGAGCGAGGAGCTTTCTTT.

The chain uses TRBV6-1 and TRBJ2-7; the match to TRBD1 covers 9 bases. The CDR3 loop spans 13 amino acids. In germline, CDR1 is MNHNS, CDR2 SASEGT. V trimming: 6 bases; J trimming: 1 base; junction bases outside the gene matches: 1. Written as DNA, the CDR3 is TGTGCCAGCAGGGACAGGGGATCCTACGAGCAGTACTTC. This gives the protein CASRDRGSYEQYF.

The chain has TRBV7-3 and TRBJ2-2; tentative D call: TRBD1 (6 bases). The CDR3 has 14 residues. CDR1 and CDR2 (germline): SGHTA, FQGTGA. Trimming left V 1 base short and J 7 bases short, with 10 bases between. CDR3 in amino acids: CASSLRGRNGELFF. The CDR3 region has the DNA TGTGCCAGCAGCTTAAGGGGGCGGAACGGGGAGCTGTTTTTT.

This chain connects TRBV7-9 to TRBJ1-1, with 12 bases that match TRBD1. The CDR3 is 15 residues long. Germline CDR1 SEHNR, CDR2 FQNEAQ (reference sequence). Losses at the gene ends were 5 bases for V and 2 bases for J; bases not matched to a gene: 3. The CDR3: CASSPGTGGNTEAFF. CDR3 nucleotide sequence: TGTGCCAGCAGCCCCGGGACAGGGGGCAACACTGAAGCTTTCTTT.

The table lists this clone with a few counts. This rearrangement joins TRBV6-5 to TRBJ2-5; 13 bases match TRBD2. CDR3 length: 15 residues. Germline V gene data show CDR1 as MNHEY and CDR2 as SVGAGI. V shed 6 bases, J shed 6 bases, and the junction held 7 bases outside the gene matches. The DNA of the CDR3 is TGTGCCAGCAGCCCCGGGACTAGCGGGGTTCAGACCCAGTACTTC. Translating it yields CASSPGTSGVQTQYF.

This chain connects TRBV9 to TRBJ1-1; D not resolved. V lost 3 bases and J lost 1, with 10 bases in between. CDR1 is SGDLS and CDR2 is YYNGEE in the germline V gene. This CDR3 contains 14 residues. The CDR3 protein is CASSALPGNTEAFF. CDR3 DNA: TGTGCCAGCAGCGCTCTTCCGGGGAACACTGAAGCTTTCTTT.

The gene calls are TRBV7-8 and TRBJ1-1; D not resolved. The CDR3 covers 14 residues. V gave up 6 bases and J gave up 1 base, with 12 bases separating them. Germline V lookup: CDR1 SGHVS, CDR2 FQNEAQ. CDR3 nucleotide sequence: TGTGCCAGCAGAGGTCCGGGTTGGAACACTGAAGCTTTCTTT. Its translation is CASRGPGWNTEAFF.

The chain employs TRBV12-5 and TRBJ2-2; perhaps TRBD2 as D (5 bases). V was clipped by 2 bases and J by 5 bases, with 6 bases between them. The CDR3 contains 13 residues. Looked up from germline, CDR1 is LGHNT and CDR2 is FRNRAP. This CDR3 is CASGLLATGELFF. The CDR3 coding sequence is TGTGCTAGTGGTTTGTTAGCGACCGGGGAGCTGTTTTTT.

The CDR3, as DNA: TGTGCCAGCAGTGGGAGCTCCTACGAGCAGTACTTC. Amino acids: CASSGSSYEQYF. The chain links TRBV2 to TRBJ2-7; no reliable D call. The CDR3 is 12 residues long. The germline CDR1 and CDR2 sequences are SNHLY and FYNNEI. Trimming cost V 4 bases and J 0 bases, with 4 bases left between them.

The chain is built from TRBV28 and TRBJ1-2; D ambiguous. Trimming removed 6 bases at V and 2 bases at J, with 13 bases between. Germline V gene data show CDR1 as MDHEN and CDR2 as SYDVKM. This CDR3 contains 14 residues. CDR3 region: CASSPPGRNYGYTF. CDR3 sequence (DNA): TGTGCCAGCAGCCCCCCGGGGAGAAACTATGGCTACACCTTC.

The chain combines TRBV15 with TRBJ2-2; D possibly corresponds to TRBD2 (6 bases). The CDR3 totals 12 residues. Germline values: CDR1 LNHNV, CDR2 YYDKDF (reference sequence). CDR3 DNA sequence: TGTGCAGCTAGCGAGAACACCGGGGAGCTGTTTTTT. Protein product: CAASENTGELFF.

This chain links TRBV12-5 with TRBJ2-1; the D gene is possibly TRBD1 (5 bases). CDR1 LGHNT and CDR2 FRNRAP come from the germline V gene. Between the trimmed V and J ends, which lost 1 base and 6 bases, there was a span of 7 bases. There are 13 residues in the CDR3. DNA for the CDR3: TGTGCTAGTGGTTTGGGACAGATCAATGAGCAGTTCTTC. Its translation is CASGLGQINEQFF.

The V gene is TRBV9, the J gene TRBJ2-5, with D possibly being TRBD1 (5 bases). There are 14 residues in the CDR3. From germline, CDR1 is SGDLS and CDR2 YYNGEE. V shed 0 bases and J shed 7 bases, with 13 bases lying between them. In DNA, the CDR3 is TGTGCCAGCAGCGTAGGGACAATCACAGGGACCCAGTACTTC. It codes for CASSVGTITGTQYF.

This clone was detected once. The V call is TRBV28, the J call TRBJ1-5; TRBD1 matches 7 bases. CDR3 size: 14 residues. Germline assignment: CDR1 MDHEN and CDR2 SYDVKM. V was pared by 3 bases and J by 4 bases, with 3 bases of the junction left unmatched. CDR3 coding DNA: TGTGCCAGCAGTTTGACAGGGAGGAATCAGCCCCAGCATTTT. It translates to CASSLTGRNQPQHF. The full variable domain, its missing parts supplied by reference TRBV28 and TRBJ1-5, is DVKVTQSSRYLVKRTGEKVFLECVQDMDHENMFWYRQDPGLGLRLIYFSYDVKMKEKGDIPEGYSVSREKKERFSLILESASTNQTSMYLCASSLTGRNQPQHFGDGTRLSIL.

The J gene is TRBJ2-7, the V gene TRBV5-1; D remains unclear. The CDR3 runs to 11 residues. Germline-derived CDR1 and CDR2 are SGHRS and YFSETQ. Trimming removed 4 bases at V and 0 bases at J, with 2 bases between. CDR3 coding DNA: TGCGCCAGCAGCCGCTCCTACGAGCAGTACTTC. It codes for CASSRSYEQYF.

The chain is built from TRBV5-1 and TRBJ2-1, with D perhaps TRBD2 (7 bases). V lost 3 bases, J lost 4 bases, and 11 bases lay in between. Per germline, CDR1 SGHRS and CDR2 YFSETQ. This CDR3 has 14 residues. The CDR3 DNA reads TGCGCCAGCAGCTCCAAGGGGGGGTACAATGAGCAGTTCTTC. Its translation is CASSSKGGYNEQFF. The entire variable domain, with the rest obtained from reference TRBV5-1 and TRBJ2-1, is as follows: KAGVTQTPRYLIKTRGQQVTLSCSPISGHRSVSWYQQTPGQGLQFLFEYFSETQRNKGNFPGRFSGRQFSNSRSEMNVSTLELGDSALYLCASSSKGGYNEQFFGPGTRLTVL.

The J gene is TRBJ1-5, the V gene TRBV2; the match to TRBD1 covers 10 bases. This CDR3 has 15 amino acids. Looked up from germline, CDR1 is SNHLY and CDR2 is FYNNEI. Trimming cost V 8 bases and J 6 bases; bases outside gene matches: 10. For the CDR3, the DNA is TGTGCCAGCCAAGAACGGGGACAGGGGAGTCAGCCCCAGCATTTT. As protein: CASQERGQGSQPQHF.

The rearrangement uses TRBV5-1 and TRBJ2-2; 10 nucleotides agree with TRBD2. J lost 6 bases, V lost 0 bases, and 11 bases had no gene match. The CDR3 extends over 18 amino acids. Germline CDR1 is SGHRS and CDR2 is YFSETQ. This CDR3 is CASSLGVAGGFRAGELFF. CDR3 bases: TGCGCCAGCAGCTTGGGAGTAGCGGGGGGCTTTCGAGCCGGGGAGCTGTTTTTT.

This chain connects TRBV7-2 to TRBJ2-7; a weak D match, TRBD2 (6 bases). This CDR3 comprises 15 residues. Trimming removed 1 base from V and 3 bases from J, with 13 bases in between. CDR1 SGHTA and CDR2 FQGNSA come from the germline V gene. The CDR3 is CASSLGDFEFYEQYF. CDR3 nucleotide sequence: TGTGCCAGCAGCTTAGGGGACTTTGAGTTCTACGAGCAGTACTTC.

The chain employs TRBV6-1 and TRBJ1-5; 9 bases line up with TRBD1. V shed 1 base, J shed 4 bases, and the junction held 2 bases outside the gene matches. CDR3 length equals 15 residues. The germline V gene encodes CDR1 MNHNS and CDR2 SASEGT. As DNA, the CDR3 is TGTGCCAGCAGTGAAGGGGACAGGGAAAATCAGCCCCAGCATTTT. Translated: CASSEGDRENQPQHF.

This clone was counted between two and nine times. This chain uses TRBV19 with TRBJ2-5; 7 nucleotides align to TRBD1. V lost 3 bases, J lost 4 bases, and 8 bases stayed unmatched. CDR1 and CDR2 from the germline V gene are LNHDA and SQIVND (reference sequence). The CDR3 is 15 residues long. This CDR3 reads CASSMAEGGPETQYF. The CDR3 nucleotides read TGTGCCAGTAGTATGGCGGAAGGGGGCCCAGAGACCCAGTACTTC.

V usage is TRBV9 and J usage is TRBJ2-2, with 7 bases identical to TRBD2. Germline loops: CDR1 SGDLS, CDR2 YYNGEE. The V and J ends lost 3 bases and 0 bases, in that order; junction bases with no gene match: 2. The CDR3 totals 15 residues. The CDR3 coding sequence is TGTGCCAGCAGCGGGGAGGGTGCGAACACCGGGGAGCTGTTTTTT. This encodes CASSGEGANTGELFF.

The V gene is TRBV6-6, the J gene TRBJ1-1; maybe TRBD1 (5 bases). V was pared by 5 bases and J by 0 bases, with 13 bases between. The CDR3 has 15 amino acids. Germline V gene data show CDR1 as MNHNY and CDR2 as SVGAGI (reference sequence). The CDR3 DNA follows: TGTGCCAGCAGTGGACACAGGCGAGTGAACACTGAAGCTTTCTTT. This codes for CASSGHRRVNTEAFF.

V and J are TRBV27 and TRBJ2-7; the D is unclear. CDR3 size: 13 residues. With 2 bases removed from V and 8 bases from J, the gap between germline ends came to 13 bases. CDR1 is MNHEY, CDR2 SMNVEV, per germline (reference sequence). The CDR3 loop is CASSLGHTNQQYF. For the CDR3, the DNA is TGTGCCAGCAGTTTAGGTCACACCAACCAGCAGTACTTC.

Note on this clone: The same CDR3 also results from other DNA sequences found in this sample. This chain joins TRBV6-1 and TRBJ2-7; 8 bases fit TRBD1. The length of the CDR3 is 16 residues. The germline gives CDR1 MNHNS, CDR2 SASEGT. Trimming took 4 bases from V and 2 from J; bases not matched to a gene: 10. The CDR3 is CASSGPDRAGAYEQYF. CDR3 nucleotides: TGTGCCAGCAGTGGGCCGGACAGGGCTGGGGCCTACGAGCAGTACTTC.

The gene calls are TRBV5-4 and TRBJ1-1; D ambiguous. The CDR3 consists of 12 residues. V lost 3 bases to trimming and J lost 4 bases, with 7 bases between them. Per the germline V gene, CDR1 is SGHNT and CDR2 is YYREEE (reference sequence). CDR3 protein: CASSSFSTEAFF. DNA of the CDR3: TGTGCCAGCAGCTCGTTTAGCACTGAAGCTTTCTTT.

In regard to this clone: Other DNA sequences in this sample translate to the same CDR3. J is TRBJ1-1 and V is TRBV27; 7 nucleotides line up with TRBD1. V gave up 6 bases and J gave up 5 bases; unmatched junction bases: 6. The CDR3 loop spans 13 amino acids. CDR1 is MNHEY, CDR2 SMNVEV, per germline (reference sequence). For the CDR3, the DNA is TGTGCCAGCAGCCTGCCAGGGGGGACTGAAGCTTTCTTT. Translation gives CASSLPGGTEAFF.

The CDR3: CASSQGTSGGYNEQFF. The CDR3 coding sequence is TGCGCCAGCAGCCAGGGGACTAGCGGGGGGTACAATGAGCAGTTCTTC. This sequence joins TRBV4-3 and TRBJ2-1; 15 nucleotides agree with TRBD2. The V segment lost 3 bases and the J segment 4 bases; nucleotides outside the gene matches: 1. Germline V gene lookup returns CDR1 LGHNA and CDR2 YSLEER. This CDR3 has 16 amino acids.

J is TRBJ1-1 and V is TRBV6-5, with D possibly TRBD1 on 6 matching bases. The CDR3 is 14 residues long. Germline V gene lookup returns CDR1 MNHEY and CDR2 SVGAGI. V lost 6 bases, J lost 6 bases, and 17 bases lay in between. DNA of the CDR3: TGTGCCAGCAGAACAGGGACCGGGAGGCCTGAAGCTTTCTTT. Translation: CASRTGTGRPEAFF.

The V gene is TRBV28, the J gene TRBJ2-7; possibly TRBD2 for D (5 bases). Trimming took 4 bases from V and 6 from J, leaving 13 bases between them. Germline V gene lookup returns CDR1 MDHEN and CDR2 SYDVKM. The CDR3 contains 13 residues. CDR3 bases: TGTGCCAGCAGTTACACGGGGTTAGGCGAGCAGTACTTC. Translation gives CASSYTGLGEQYF.

The CDR3 sequence: CSARTGGDTGELFF. The CDR3 nucleotides read TGCAGCGCACGTACAGGGGGGGACACCGGGGAGCTGTTTTTT. The chain combines TRBV29-1 with TRBJ2-2, with a possible D match to TRBD1 (8 bases). The V gene lost 7 bases and the J gene lost 3 bases, with 15 bases spanning the gap. Germline V gene lookup returns CDR1 SQVTM and CDR2 ANQGSEA. This CDR3 has 14 amino acids.